A selection of T cell receptor beta chains follows, all from one sample in a study of T-cell memory formation after mild COVID-19. TCRdb recomputed calls from the 5' RACE reads with MiXCR, one row per CDR3 protein. The table records 150,000 to 200,000 distinct CDR3 sequences, about 14% of them present only once. Material: PBMCs or a T cell subset sorted from them (not recorded which). The receptors come from an adult woman who had mild COVID-19 (a few samples of this study predate the infection). Cell type and time point are not known. Both conserved end residues are part of each CDR3. A D gene is named only where the DNA matches it firmly. Some rows mark clone size as missing; the rest say once, few, many or name a class of expanded clone.

j_call	d_call	v_call	clone_size	cdr3_aa	cdr3_nt
TRBJ2-2	TRBD2	TRBV6-5	few	CARNRGEGRTNTGELFF	TGTGCCAGAAACCGGGGGGAGGGACGGACGAACACCGGGGAGCTGTTTTTT
TRBJ2-1	TRBD2	TRBV7-9	NA	CASERGTYNEQFF	TGTGCCAGTGAGCGGGGCACCTACAATGAGCAGTTCTTC
TRBJ2-2	NA	TRBV7-9	few	CASSLDGSRMGELFF	TGTGCCAGCAGCTTAGATGGATCCCGGATGGGGGAGCTGTTTTTT
TRBJ2-1	TRBD1	TRBV7-8	few	CASSSEQGANEQFF	TGTGCCAGCAGCTCAGAACAGGGGGCCAATGAGCAGTTCTTC
TRBJ2-7	NA	TRBV7-3	NA	CASSLIGGTNPYEQYF	TGTGCCAGCAGCCTGATTGGAGGGACAAACCCCTACGAGCAGTACTTC
TRBJ2-1	TRBD2	TRBV4-1	few	CASSTTSGGSEGQFF	TGCGCCAGCAGCACGACTAGCGGGGGGAGTGAGGGGCAGTTCTTC
TRBJ2-7	TRBD1	TRBV12-3/TRBV12-4	NA	CASSLGRGLDEQYF	TGTGCCAGCAGTTTGGGCAGGGGGCTCGACGAGCAGTACTTC
TRBJ2-1	TRBD2	TRBV7-3	NA	CASSLTPVAGVFDEQFF	TGTGCCAGCAGCTTAACCCCCGTTGCGGGAGTATTTGATGAGCAGTTCTTC
TRBJ2-5	TRBD1	TRBV29-1	few	CSVRPSFGTGGRETQYF	TGCAGCGTCCGCCCTTCATTTGGGACAGGGGGCAGAGAGACCCAGTACTTC
TRBJ1-1	TRBD1	TRBV29-1	NA	CSVGRGLSTEAFF	TGCAGCGTTGGTAGGGGGCTTAGCACTGAAGCTTTCTTT
TRBJ1-1	TRBD1	TRBV6-1	NA	CASRWDSKGAEVNTEAFF	TGTGCCAGCAGATGGGACAGCAAGGGGGCTGAGGTGAACACTGAAGCTTTCTTT
TRBJ2-5	NA	TRBV20-1	NA	CSAPGEDAGGQYF	TGCAGTGCTCCCGGGGAGGACGCAGGGGGCCAGTACTTC
TRBJ1-1	TRBD1	TRBV5-1	few	CASSPGTGTEAFF	TGCGCCAGCAGCCCCGGGACAGGCACTGAAGCTTTCTTT
TRBJ2-7	TRBD2	TRBV7-9	few	CASSRVLAGPLAEQYF	TGTGCCAGCAGCCGGGTCTTAGCGGGCCCGCTTGCGGAGCAGTACTTC
TRBJ2-5	NA	TRBV5-1	many	CASSRGMETQYF	TGCGCCAGCAGCCGTGGTATGGAGACCCAGTACTTC
TRBJ2-7	TRBD1	TRBV6-5	NA	CASSYSQRTGVIYEQYF	TGTGCCAGCAGTTATAGTCAGCGGACAGGGGTTATCTACGAGCAGTACTTC
TRBJ2-1	TRBD2	TRBV27	few	CASSTRGTSGESPEFF	TGTGCCAGCAGTACCCGGGGGACTAGCGGGGAGTCCCCTGAGTTCTTC
TRBJ2-7	NA	TRBV19	NA	CASSIVGGSSYEQYF	TGTGCCAGTAGTATAGTGGGCGGGTCCTCCTACGAGCAGTACTTC
TRBJ1-1	TRBD1	TRBV24-1	few	CATSDRGTARSNTEAFF	TGTGCCACCAGTGATCGCGGGACAGCCCGATCCAACACTGAAGCTTTCTTT
TRBJ2-5	NA	TRBV7-9	few	CASSKGPQETQYF	TGTGCCAGCAGCAAGGGCCCCCAAGAGACCCAGTACTTC
TRBJ2-1	TRBD1	TRBV4-3	many	CASSRGQGIYNEQFF	TGCGCCAGCAGCCGGGGACAGGGGATCTACAATGAGCAGTTCTTC
TRBJ2-1	TRBD2	TRBV7-6	NA	CASSLRSGEQFF	TGTGCCAGCAGCCTGCGTAGCGGGGAGCAGTTCTTC
TRBJ2-5	NA	TRBV7-9	many	CASSLGAGRYEETQYF	TGTGCCAGCAGCTTGGGTGCGGGGAGATATGAAGAGACCCAGTACTTC
TRBJ2-7	NA	TRBV7-6	many	CASSPRDGAYEQYF	TGTGCCAGCAGCCCCCGGGACGGAGCCTACGAGCAGTACTTC
TRBJ1-4	NA	TRBV4-3	NA	CASRKGGPGEKLFF	TGCGCCAGCAGAAAAGGGGGGCCGGGTGAAAAACTGTTTTTT
TRBJ2-5	NA	TRBV29-1	NA	CSATGGETQYF	TGCAGCGCGACAGGAGGAGAGACCCAGTACTTC
TRBJ1-3	NA	TRBV5-1	few	CASSPEGYTIYF	TGCGCCAGCAGCCCGGAGGGTTACACCATATATTTT
TRBJ2-2	TRBD1	TRBV5-1	few	CASSRDRGDGELFF	TGCGCCAGCAGCCGGGACAGGGGAGACGGGGAGCTGTTTTTT
TRBJ2-3	NA	TRBV6-5	few	CASSYYPTSTDTQYF	TGTGCCAGCAGTTACTACCCTACTAGCACAGATACGCAGTATTTT
TRBJ2-1	NA	TRBV2	few	CASSAVYNEQFF	TGTGCCAGCAGTGCGGTCTACAATGAGCAGTTCTTC
TRBJ2-7	NA	TRBV13	many	CASSSGDGQYEQYF	TGTGCCAGCAGCTCCGGGGACGGCCAGTACGAGCAGTACTTC
TRBJ2-1	NA	TRBV11-3	few	CASSWDPGAYEQFF	TGTGCCAGCAGCTGGGACCCCGGGGCTTATGAGCAGTTCTTC
TRBJ2-1	NA	TRBV5-1	NA	CASSLMGNSYNEQFF	TGCGCCAGCAGCTTGATGGGCAACTCCTACAATGAGCAGTTCTTC
TRBJ2-7	TRBD2	TRBV20-1	NA	CSASSGSTPHEQYF	TGCAGTGCTAGTAGCGGGAGTACACCCCACGAGCAGTACTTC
TRBJ2-6	NA	TRBV14	few	CASSSGAGANVLTF	TGTGCCAGCAGTAGCGGAGCGGGGGCCAACGTCCTGACTTTC